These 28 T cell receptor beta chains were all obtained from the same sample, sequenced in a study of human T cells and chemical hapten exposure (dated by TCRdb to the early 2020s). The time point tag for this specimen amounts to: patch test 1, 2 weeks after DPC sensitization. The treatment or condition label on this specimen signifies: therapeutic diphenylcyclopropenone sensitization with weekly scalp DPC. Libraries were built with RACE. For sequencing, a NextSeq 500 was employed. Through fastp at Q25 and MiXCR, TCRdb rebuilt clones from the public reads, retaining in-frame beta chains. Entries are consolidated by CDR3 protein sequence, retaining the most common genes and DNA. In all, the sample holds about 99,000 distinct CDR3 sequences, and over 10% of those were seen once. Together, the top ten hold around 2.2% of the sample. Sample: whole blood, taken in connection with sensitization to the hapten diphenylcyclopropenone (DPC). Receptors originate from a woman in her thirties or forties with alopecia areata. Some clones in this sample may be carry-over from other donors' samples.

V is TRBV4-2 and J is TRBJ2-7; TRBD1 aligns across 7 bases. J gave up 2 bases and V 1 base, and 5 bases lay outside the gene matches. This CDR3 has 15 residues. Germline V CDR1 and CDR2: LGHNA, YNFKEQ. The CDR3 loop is CASSQVADRTYEQYF. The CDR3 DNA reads TGTGCCAGCAGCCAAGTGGCGGACAGGACCTACGAGCAGTACTTC.

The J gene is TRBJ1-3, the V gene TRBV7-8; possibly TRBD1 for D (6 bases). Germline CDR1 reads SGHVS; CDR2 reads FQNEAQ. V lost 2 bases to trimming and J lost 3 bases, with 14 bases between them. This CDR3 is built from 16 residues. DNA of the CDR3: TGTGCCAGCAGCTTAACGACAGGACACCTTGGAAACACCATATATTTT. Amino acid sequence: CASSLTTGHLGNTIYF.

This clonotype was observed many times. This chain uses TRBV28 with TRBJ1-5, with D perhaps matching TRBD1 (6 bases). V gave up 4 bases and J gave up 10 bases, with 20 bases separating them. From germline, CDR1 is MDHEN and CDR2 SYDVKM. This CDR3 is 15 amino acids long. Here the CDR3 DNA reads TGTGCCAGCAGTTCGTTACGGACCACAGGGAATCCCCAGCATTTT. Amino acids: CASSSLRTTGNPQHF.

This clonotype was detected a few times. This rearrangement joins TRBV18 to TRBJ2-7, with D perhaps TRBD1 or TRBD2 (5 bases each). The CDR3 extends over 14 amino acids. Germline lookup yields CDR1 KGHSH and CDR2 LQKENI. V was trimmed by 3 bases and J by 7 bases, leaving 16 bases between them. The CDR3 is CASSPGTSAWEQYF. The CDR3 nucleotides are TGTGCCAGCTCACCGGGGACGTCGGCCTGGGAGCAGTACTTC. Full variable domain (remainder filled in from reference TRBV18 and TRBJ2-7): NAGVMQNPRHLVRRRGQEARLRCSPMKGHSHVYWYRQLPEEGLKFMVYLQKENIIDESGMPKERFSAEFPKEGPSILRIQQVVRGDSAAYFCASSPGTSAWEQYFGPGTRLTVT.

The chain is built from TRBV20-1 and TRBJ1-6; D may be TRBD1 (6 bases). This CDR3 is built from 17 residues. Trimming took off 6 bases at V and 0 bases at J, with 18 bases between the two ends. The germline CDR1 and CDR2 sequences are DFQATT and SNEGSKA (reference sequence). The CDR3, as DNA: TGCAGTGCCCCTATACCAGGGGAGAGCTCCTATAATTCACCCCTCCACTTT. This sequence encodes CSAPIPGESSYNSPLHF.

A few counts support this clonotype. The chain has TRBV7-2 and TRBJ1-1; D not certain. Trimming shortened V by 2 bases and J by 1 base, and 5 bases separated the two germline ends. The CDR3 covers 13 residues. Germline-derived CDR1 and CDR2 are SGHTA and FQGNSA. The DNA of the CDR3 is TGTGCCAGCAGCTTACAGACGAACACTGAAGCTTTCTTT. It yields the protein CASSLQTNTEAFF.

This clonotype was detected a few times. CDR3 DNA: TGTGCCAGTAGTACCGAGACTAGCGGGAGTGATACGCAGTATTTT. Its translation is CASSTETSGSDTQYF. The rearrangement uses TRBV19 and TRBJ2-3, with 12 bases matching TRBD2. The CDR3 length is 15 residues. CDR1 and CDR2 from the germline V gene are LNHDA and SQIVND (reference sequence). J lost 6 bases, V lost 4 bases, and 5 bases had no gene match.

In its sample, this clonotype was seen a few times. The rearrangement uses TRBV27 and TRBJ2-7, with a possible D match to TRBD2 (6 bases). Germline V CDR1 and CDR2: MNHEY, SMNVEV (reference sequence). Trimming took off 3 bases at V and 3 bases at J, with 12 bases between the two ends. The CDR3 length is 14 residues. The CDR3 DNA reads TGTGCCAGCAGTTTGCGGGACCGCCGCTACGAGCAGTACTTC. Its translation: CASSLRDRRYEQYF.

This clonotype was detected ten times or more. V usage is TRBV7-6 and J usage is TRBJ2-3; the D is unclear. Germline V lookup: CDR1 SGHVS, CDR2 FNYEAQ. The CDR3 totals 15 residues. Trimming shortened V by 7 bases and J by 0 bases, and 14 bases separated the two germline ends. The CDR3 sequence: CASTRLLSSTDTQYF. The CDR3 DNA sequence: TGTGCCAGCACAAGACTGCTATCTAGCACAGATACGCAGTATTTT. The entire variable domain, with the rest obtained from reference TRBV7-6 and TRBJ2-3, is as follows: GAGVSQSPRYKVTKRGQDVALRCDPISGHVSLYWYRQALGQGPEFLTYFNYEAQQDKSGLPNDRFSAERPEGSISTLTIQRTEQRDSAMYRCASTRLLSSTDTQYFGPGTRLTVL.

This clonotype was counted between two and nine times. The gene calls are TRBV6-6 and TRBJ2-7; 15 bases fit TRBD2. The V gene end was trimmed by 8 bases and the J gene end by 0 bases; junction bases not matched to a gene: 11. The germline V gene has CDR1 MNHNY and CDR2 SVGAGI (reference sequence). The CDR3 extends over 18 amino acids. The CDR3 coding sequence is TGTGCCAGCGCCGGGACTAGCGGGAGGAAGCCCAGCTCCTACGAGCAGTACTTC. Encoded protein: CASAGTSGRKPSSYEQYF.

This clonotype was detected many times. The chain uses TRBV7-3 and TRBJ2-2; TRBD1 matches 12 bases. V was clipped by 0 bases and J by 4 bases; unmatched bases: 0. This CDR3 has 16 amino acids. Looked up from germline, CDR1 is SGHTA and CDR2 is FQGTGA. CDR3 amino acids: CASSLTGQGATGELFF. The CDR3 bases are TGTGCCAGCAGCTTAACGGGACAGGGGGCCACCGGGGAGCTGTTTTTT. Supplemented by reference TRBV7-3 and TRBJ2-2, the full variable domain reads GAGVSQTPSNKVTEKGKYVELRCDPISGHTALYWYRQSLGQGPEFLIYFQGTGAADDSGLPNDRFFAVRPEGSVSTLKIQRTERGDSAVYLCASSLTGQGATGELFFGEGSRLTVL.

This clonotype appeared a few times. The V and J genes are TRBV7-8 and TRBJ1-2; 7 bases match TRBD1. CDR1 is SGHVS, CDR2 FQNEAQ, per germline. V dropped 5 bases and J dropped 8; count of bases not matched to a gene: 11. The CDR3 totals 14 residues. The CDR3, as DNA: TGTGCCAGCAGCCCGGGGACAGAGCGCATCGGCTACACCTTC. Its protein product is CASSPGTERIGYTF.

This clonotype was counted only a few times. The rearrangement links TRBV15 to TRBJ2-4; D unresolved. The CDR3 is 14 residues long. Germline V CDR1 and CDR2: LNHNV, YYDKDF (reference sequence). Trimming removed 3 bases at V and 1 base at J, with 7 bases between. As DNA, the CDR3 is TGTGCCACCAGCAGGGAATCGGCCAAAAACATTCAGTACTTC. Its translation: CATSRESAKNIQYF. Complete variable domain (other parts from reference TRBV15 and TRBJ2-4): DAMVIQNPRYQVTQFGKPVTLSCSQTLNHNVMYWYQQKSSQAPKLLFHYYDKDFNNEADTPDNFQSRRPNTSFCFLDIRSPGLGDTAMYLCATSRESAKNIQYFGAGTRLSVL.

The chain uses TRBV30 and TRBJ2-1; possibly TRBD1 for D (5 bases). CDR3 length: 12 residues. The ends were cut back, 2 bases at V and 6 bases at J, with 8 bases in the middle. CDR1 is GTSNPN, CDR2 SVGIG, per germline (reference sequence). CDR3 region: CAWSLDINEQFF. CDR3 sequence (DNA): TGTGCCTGGAGTTTGGACATCAATGAGCAGTTCTTC.

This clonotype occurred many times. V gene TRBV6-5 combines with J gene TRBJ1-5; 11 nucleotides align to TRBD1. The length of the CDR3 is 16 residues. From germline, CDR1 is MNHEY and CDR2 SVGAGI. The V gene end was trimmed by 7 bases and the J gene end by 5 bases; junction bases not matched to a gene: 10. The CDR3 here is CASKMARTGGHQPQHF. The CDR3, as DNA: TGTGCCAGCAAAATGGCCCGGACAGGGGGCCATCAGCCCCAGCATTTT.

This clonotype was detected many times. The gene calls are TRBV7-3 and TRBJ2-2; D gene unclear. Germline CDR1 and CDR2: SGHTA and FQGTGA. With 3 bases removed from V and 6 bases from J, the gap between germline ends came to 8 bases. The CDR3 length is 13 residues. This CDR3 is CASSFEGSGELFF. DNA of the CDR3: TGTGCCAGCAGCTTTGAAGGGTCCGGGGAGCTGTTTTTT.

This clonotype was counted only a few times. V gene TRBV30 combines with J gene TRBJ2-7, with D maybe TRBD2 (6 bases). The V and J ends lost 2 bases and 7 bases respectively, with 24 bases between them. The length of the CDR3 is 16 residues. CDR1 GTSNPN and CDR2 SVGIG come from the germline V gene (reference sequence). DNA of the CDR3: TGTGCCTGGAGTCCTCTTCGCGCGGGGCGGGCGCGTGAGCAGTACTTC. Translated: CAWSPLRAGRAREQYF.

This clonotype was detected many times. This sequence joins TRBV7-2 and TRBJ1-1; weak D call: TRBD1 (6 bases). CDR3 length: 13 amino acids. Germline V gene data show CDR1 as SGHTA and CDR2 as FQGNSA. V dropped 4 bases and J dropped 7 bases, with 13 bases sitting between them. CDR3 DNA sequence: TGTGCCAGCAGCTACGGACAGATCTTTGAAGCTTTCTTT. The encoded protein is CASSYGQIFEAFF. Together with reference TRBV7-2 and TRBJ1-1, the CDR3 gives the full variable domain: GAGVSQSPSNKVTEKGKDVELRCDPISGHTALYWYRQSLGQGLEFLIYFQGNSAPDKSGLPSDRFSAERTGGSVSTLTIQRTQQEDSAVYLCASSYGQIFEAFFGQGTRLTVV.

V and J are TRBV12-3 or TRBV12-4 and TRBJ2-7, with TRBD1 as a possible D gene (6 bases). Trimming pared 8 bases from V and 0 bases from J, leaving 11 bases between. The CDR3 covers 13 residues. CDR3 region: CASGTGRSYEQYF. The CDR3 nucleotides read TGTGCCAGCGGAACAGGGCGCTCCTACGAGCAGTACTTC.

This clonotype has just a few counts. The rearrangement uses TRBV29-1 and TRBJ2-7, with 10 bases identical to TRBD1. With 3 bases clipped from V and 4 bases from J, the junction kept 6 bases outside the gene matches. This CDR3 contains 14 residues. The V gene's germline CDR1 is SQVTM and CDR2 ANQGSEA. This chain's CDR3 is CSVETGGAYYEQYF. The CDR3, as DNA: TGCAGCGTTGAGACAGGGGGCGCTTATTACGAGCAGTACTTC.

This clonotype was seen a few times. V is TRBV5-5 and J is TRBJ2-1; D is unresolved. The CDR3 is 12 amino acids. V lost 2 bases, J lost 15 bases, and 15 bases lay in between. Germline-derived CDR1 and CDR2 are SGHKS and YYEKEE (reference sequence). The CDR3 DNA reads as TGTGCCAGCAGCTTAGTACGAGACGCTTGGTTCTTC. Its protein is CASSLVRDAWFF.

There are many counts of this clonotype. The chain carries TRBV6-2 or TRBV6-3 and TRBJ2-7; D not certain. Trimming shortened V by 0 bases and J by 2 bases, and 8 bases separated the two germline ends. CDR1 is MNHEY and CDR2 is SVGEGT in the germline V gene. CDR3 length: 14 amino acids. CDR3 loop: CASSYSSDTYEQYF. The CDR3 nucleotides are TGTGCCAGCAGTTACTCGAGTGACACCTACGAGCAGTACTTC.

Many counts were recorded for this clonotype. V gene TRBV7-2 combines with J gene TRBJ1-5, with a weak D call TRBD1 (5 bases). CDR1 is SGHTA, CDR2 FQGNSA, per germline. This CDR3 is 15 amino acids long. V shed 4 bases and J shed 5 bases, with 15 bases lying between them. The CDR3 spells CASSSRPGGDQPQHF. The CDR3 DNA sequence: TGTGCCAGCAGCTCCAGACCGGGGGGAGATCAGCCCCAGCATTTT.

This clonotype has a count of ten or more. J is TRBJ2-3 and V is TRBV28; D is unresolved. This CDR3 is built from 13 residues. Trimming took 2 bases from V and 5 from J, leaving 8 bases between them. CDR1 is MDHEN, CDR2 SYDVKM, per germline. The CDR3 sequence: CASSLQAGDTQYF. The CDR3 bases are TGTGCCAGCAGTTTACAGGCCGGAGATACGCAGTATTTT.

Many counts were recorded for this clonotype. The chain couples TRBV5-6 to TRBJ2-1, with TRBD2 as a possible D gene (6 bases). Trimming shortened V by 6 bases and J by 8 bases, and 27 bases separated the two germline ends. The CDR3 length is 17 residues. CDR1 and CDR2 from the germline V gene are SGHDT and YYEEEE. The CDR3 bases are TGTGCCAGCATCCCACTTCTTAAGGCCGGGAGAGCCTATGAGCAGTTCTTC. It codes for CASIPLLKAGRAYEQFF.

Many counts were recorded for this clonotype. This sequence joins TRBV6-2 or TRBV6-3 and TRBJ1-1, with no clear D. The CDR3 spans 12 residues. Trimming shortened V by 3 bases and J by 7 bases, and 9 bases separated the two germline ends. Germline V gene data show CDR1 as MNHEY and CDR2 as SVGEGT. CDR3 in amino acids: CASSYPSLEAFF. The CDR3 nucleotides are TGTGCCAGCAGTTATCCGAGTCTTGAAGCTTTCTTT.

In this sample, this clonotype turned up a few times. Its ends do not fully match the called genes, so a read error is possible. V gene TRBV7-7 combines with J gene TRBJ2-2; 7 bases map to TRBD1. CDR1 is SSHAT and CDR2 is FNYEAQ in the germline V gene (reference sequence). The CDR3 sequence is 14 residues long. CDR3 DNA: TGTGCTAGCAGCCTCCAACAGGGGACCGGGGAGCTGTTTTTT. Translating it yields CASSLQQGTGELFF.

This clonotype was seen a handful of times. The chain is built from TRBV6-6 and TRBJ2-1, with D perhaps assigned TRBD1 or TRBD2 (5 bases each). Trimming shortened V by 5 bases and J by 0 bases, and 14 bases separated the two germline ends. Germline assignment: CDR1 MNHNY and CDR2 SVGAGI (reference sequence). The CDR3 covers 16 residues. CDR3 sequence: CASSLGTRGSYNEQFF. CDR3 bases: TGTGCCAGCAGTCTCGGGACCAGAGGCTCCTACAATGAGCAGTTCTTC.